The 27 T cell receptor beta chains listed next were all sequenced from one sample in a study of blood T cell repertoires in COVID-19. Assay used: immunoSEQ multiplex PCR; TCRdb lists only in-frame clones, some missing. Of about 420,000 clones listed, 70% to 90% are singletons. Material: peripheral blood. All receptors derive from a man aged 18 to 29 with COVID-19, enrolled during active disease.

V usage is TRBV29-1 and J usage is TRBJ2-7; TRBD2 matches at 8 bases. Per germline, CDR1 SQVTM and CDR2 ANQGSEA. CDR3 length: 12 amino acids. Losses at the gene ends were 4 bases for V and 5 bases for J; bases not matched to a gene: 4. CDR3 sequence (DNA): TGCAGCGTTGGGCGGGGGGTGGACGAGCAGTACTTC. The encoded protein is CSVGRGVDEQYF.

This clone appeared a single time. The CDR3 reads CASSGAYQPQHF. CDR3 DNA sequence: TGTGCCAGCTCTGGGGCCTATCAGCCCCAGCATTTT. V usage is TRBV2 and J usage is TRBJ1-5; the D gene is possibly TRBD1 (5 bases). Germline V gene lookup returns CDR1 SNHLY and CDR2 FYNNEI. The CDR3 sequence is 12 residues long. Trimming took 8 bases from V and 5 from J, leaving 10 bases between them.

This clone was seen once. The genes are TRBV14 and TRBJ1-4; D gene unclear. Germline V gene lookup returns CDR1 SGHDN and CDR2 FVKESK. The V gene lost 0 bases and the J gene lost 7 bases, with 12 bases spanning the gap. This CDR3 is 15 amino acids long. CDR3 bases: TGTGCCAGCAGCCAAGAAAGGCTACAGACTGAAAAACTGTTTTTT. It translates to CASSQERLQTEKLFF.

The chain recombines TRBV2 with TRBJ2-2; 9 bases agree with TRBD2. This CDR3 is 18 amino acids long. Germline lookup yields CDR1 SNHLY and CDR2 FYNNEI. Germline trimming cut 7 bases from V and 1 base from J; bases unmatched to any gene: 13. The CDR3 DNA sequence: TGTGCCAGCAACCCGGGGGAGCGGGAGGCACGGAACACCGGGGAGCTGTTTTTT. Translating it yields CASNPGEREARNTGELFF.

This chain links TRBV24-1 with TRBJ1-2, with a possible D match to TRBD1 (6 bases). Trimming stripped 8 bases from V and 0 bases from J, with 21 bases between. The CDR3 consists of 17 residues. Germline lookup yields CDR1 KGHDR and CDR2 SFDVKD. CDR3 DNA sequence: TGTGCCACCAAACACGACAGGCCTACACGTCCTAACTATGGCTACACCTTC. Translating it yields CATKHDRPTRPNYGYTF.

The chain recombines TRBV3-1 (or the pseudogene TRBV3-2) with TRBJ2-7, with TRBD1 matching over 10 bases. Germline loops: CDR1 LGHDT, CDR2 YNNKEL (reference sequence). J gave up 1 base and V 6 bases, and 3 bases lay outside the gene matches. There are 14 residues in the CDR3. The CDR3 nucleotides are TGTGCCAGCAGGGACAGGGGGTCTTCCTACGAGCAGTACTTC. It translates to CASRDRGSSYEQYF.

The chain is built from TRBV6-5 and TRBJ2-1, with D unresolved. V dropped 4 bases and J dropped 7 bases, with 8 bases sitting between them. The germline V gene encodes CDR1 MNHEY and CDR2 SVGAGI. This CDR3 region has 12 residues. This CDR3 reads CASSSLGNEQFF. CDR3 bases: TGTGCCAGCAGTTCCCTAGGTAATGAGCAGTTCTTC.

Turning to this clone: The sample carries other DNA sequences with the same CDR3. The chain carries TRBV2 and TRBJ2-5; TRBD1 might be the D (6 bases). Germline V gene sequence: CDR1 SNHLY, CDR2 FYNNEI. V was shortened by 4 bases and J by 0 bases, with 9 bases between the two germline ends. The length of the CDR3 is 14 residues. Written as DNA, the CDR3 is TGTGCCAGCAGTGCGGACAGAGACCAAGAGACCCAGTACTTC. It specifies CASSADRDQETQYF. The variable domain in full, completed from reference TRBV2 and TRBJ2-5, reads EPEVTQTPSHQVTQMGQEVILRCVPISNHLYFYWYRQILGQKVEFLVSFYNNEISEKSEIFDDQFSVERPDGSNFTLKIRSTKLEDSAMYFCASSADRDQETQYFGPGTRLLVL.

V gene TRBV6-1 combines with J gene TRBJ1-5; D remains ambiguous. Germline V CDR1 and CDR2: MNHNS, SASEGT. V lost 2 bases to trimming and J lost 4 bases, with 6 bases between them. The CDR3 spans 13 residues. CDR3: CASSERENQPQHF. CDR3 sequence (DNA): TGTGCCAGCAGTGAAAGAGAGAATCAGCCCCAGCATTTT.

The V call is TRBV6-6, the J call TRBJ2-1, with D tentatively TRBD2 (5 bases). Germline CDR1 and CDR2: MNHNY and SVGAGI (reference sequence). The CDR3 contains 14 residues. Trimming pared 4 bases from V and 5 bases from J, leaving 12 bases between. CDR3 nucleotide sequence: TGTGCCAGCAGTTCCGTAGCGCGCGACAATGAGCAGTTCTTC. This gives the protein CASSSVARDNEQFF.

The V call is TRBV5-1, the J call TRBJ2-7, with 8 bases lining up with TRBD1. J was trimmed by 2 bases and V by 5 bases; bases with no gene match: 6. CDR3 size: 14 residues. Looked up from germline, CDR1 is SGHRS and CDR2 is YFSETQ. The CDR3: CASRARGQTYEQYF. The CDR3 DNA is TGCGCCAGCAGGGCCAGGGGGCAGACCTACGAGCAGTACTTC.

The chain links TRBV3-1 (or the pseudogene TRBV3-2) to TRBJ2-7, with TRBD2 identical over 12 bases. CDR3 length equals 14 residues. Per the germline V gene, CDR1 is LGHDT and CDR2 is YNNKEL (reference sequence). The V segment lost 5 bases and the J segment 2 bases; nucleotides outside the gene matches: 1. CDR3 residues: CASSRTSGAYEQYF. CDR3 DNA sequence: TGTGCCAGCAGCAGGACTAGCGGGGCCTACGAGCAGTACTTC.

The chain links TRBV6-5 to TRBJ2-5, with TRBD1 matching 9 bases. The CDR3 contains 15 residues. In germline, CDR1 is MNHEY, CDR2 SVGAGI. With V trimmed by 6 bases and J by 1 base, 6 bases remained unmatched. CDR3 sequence: CASRRDRVRQETQYF. DNA of the CDR3: TGTGCCAGCAGGCGGGACAGGGTGCGCCAAGAGACCCAGTACTTC.

This sequence joins TRBV27 and TRBJ2-1; 7 bases align to TRBD1. There are 16 residues in the CDR3. V was clipped by 7 bases and J by 7 bases; unmatched bases: 16. In germline, CDR1 is MNHEY, CDR2 SMNVEV (reference sequence). CDR3: CASKKDTGTALNEQFF. DNA of the CDR3: TGTGCCAGCAAAAAAGACACCGGGACAGCTCTTAATGAGCAGTTCTTC.

This chain connects TRBV6-5 to TRBJ2-5; 9 bases agree with TRBD2. Germline loops: CDR1 MNHEY, CDR2 SVGAGI. The CDR3 is made up of 14 amino acids. V gave up 6 bases and J gave up 5 bases; unmatched junction bases: 7. The CDR3 is CASRDSGGKETQYF. In DNA form, the CDR3 reads TGTGCCAGCAGAGATAGCGGGGGCAAGGAGACCCAGTACTTC.

This sequence joins TRBV3-1 (or the pseudogene TRBV3-2) and TRBJ2-2, with 10 positions matching TRBD2. Germline V CDR1 and CDR2: LGHDT, YNNKEL (reference sequence). This CDR3 region has 16 residues. Trimming at V came to 2 bases and at J to 6 bases, leaving 6 bases not matched to a gene. The CDR3 here is CASSQRPAGGSGELFF. CDR3 DNA: TGTGCCAGCAGCCAACGCCCAGCGGGGGGGTCCGGGGAGCTGTTTTTT.

The chain joins TRBV9 to TRBJ1-1; D is uncertain. From germline, CDR1 is SGDLS and CDR2 YYNGEE. The CDR3 is made up of 14 amino acids. Trimming left V 0 bases short and J 6 bases short, with 12 bases between. CDR3 sequence: CASSVEAGEAEAFF. The CDR3 region has the DNA TGTGCCAGCAGCGTAGAGGCGGGTGAAGCTGAAGCTTTCTTT.

The chain carries TRBV13 and TRBJ1-6, with 10 nucleotides matching TRBD1. The CDR3 length is 16 residues. V shed 6 bases and J 7 bases; nucleotides not matched to a gene: 9. Per germline, CDR1 PRHDT and CDR2 FYEKMQ (reference sequence). The CDR3 is CASSFQTGGRNSPLHF. CDR3 coding DNA: TGTGCCAGCAGTTTCCAGACAGGGGGCAGGAATTCACCCCTCCACTTT.

This clone was detected once. V gene TRBV6-2 or TRBV6-3 combines with J gene TRBJ2-1, with 7 bases fitting TRBD1. The germline V gene has CDR1 MNHEY and CDR2 SVGEGT. The junction had 6 bases not matched to a gene; V was cut back by 5 bases and J by 8 bases. The CDR3 runs to 13 residues. The CDR3 DNA reads TGTGCCAGCAGTCCACAGGGGTTGGATGAGCAGTTCTTC. Residues: CASSPQGLDEQFF.

The genes are TRBV3-1 (or the pseudogene TRBV3-2) and TRBJ2-1, with 9 positions matching TRBD1. V was pared by 2 bases and J by 5 bases, with 10 bases of the junction left unmatched. Germline assignment: CDR1 LGHDT and CDR2 YNNKEL (reference sequence). The CDR3 consists of 17 residues. DNA for the CDR3: TGTGCCAGCAGCCAAATAGGACAGGGGTCGTGGGACAATGAGCAGTTCTTC. Translation: CASSQIGQGSWDNEQFF.

The gene calls are TRBV3-1 (or the pseudogene TRBV3-2) and TRBJ1-6; no definite D call. The CDR3 covers 18 residues. Trimming left V 1 base short and J 0 bases short, with 13 bases between. The germline V gene encodes CDR1 LGHDT and CDR2 YNNKEL (reference sequence). CDR3 amino acids: CASSQVGGHGSYNSPLHF. The CDR3 DNA follows: TGTGCCAGCAGCCAAGTTGGAGGGCATGGCTCCTATAATTCACCCCTCCACTTT.

The genes are TRBV5-4 and TRBJ2-7; D ambiguous. Per the germline V gene, CDR1 is SGHNT and CDR2 is YYREEE (reference sequence). There are 13 residues in the CDR3. V shed 2 bases and J shed 6 bases, with 12 bases lying between them. CDR3 DNA sequence: TGTGCCAGCAGCTTCCCTGGCAGGTTCGAGCAGTACTTC. Its protein is CASSFPGRFEQYF.

This clone appeared a single time. This rearrangement joins TRBV15 to TRBJ2-1; D possibly corresponds to TRBD2 (5 bases). Germline loops: CDR1 LNHNV, CDR2 YYDKDF (reference sequence). The CDR3 is 14 residues long. V was pared by 0 bases and J by 7 bases, with 10 bases between. The CDR3 spells CATSRDGRDNEQFF. In nucleotides, the CDR3 is TGTGCCACCAGCAGAGATGGCCGGGATAATGAGCAGTTCTTC.

V usage is TRBV11-2 and J usage is TRBJ2-7; 12 positions match TRBD2. The J segment lost 1 base and the V segment lost 5 bases, leaving 3 bases of the junction unmatched. The CDR3 spans 15 residues. Germline lookup yields CDR1 SGHAT and CDR2 FQNNGV. The CDR3 here is CASSHGLAGSYEQYF. In nucleotides, the CDR3 is TGTGCCAGCAGCCATGGACTAGCGGGGTCCTACGAGCAGTACTTC.

The CDR3 region has the DNA TGTGCCAGCTCACCTTCCGGGAACACTGAAGCTTTCTTT. Protein product: CASSPSGNTEAFF. The chain has TRBV18 and TRBJ1-1; no definite D call. CDR3 length equals 13 residues. V was pared by 3 bases and J by 1 base, with 6 bases between. Germline lookup yields CDR1 KGHSH and CDR2 LQKENI. The whole variable domain, filled in from reference TRBV18 and TRBJ1-1, reads NAGVMQNPRHLVRRRGQEARLRCSPMKGHSHVYWYRQLPEEGLKFMVYLQKENIIDESGMPKERFSAEFPKEGPSILRIQQVVRGDSAAYFCASSPSGNTEAFFGQGTRLTVV.

CDR3 sequence reads: CASSLGRGRLYEQYF. DNA of the CDR3: TGTGCCAGCAGCTTAGGAAGGGGGCGGTTATACGAGCAGTACTTC. This chain connects TRBV7-2 to TRBJ2-7, with 7 bases identical to TRBD1. Germline CDR1 SGHTA, CDR2 FQGNSA. The trim removed 1 base at V and 4 bases at J, leaving 7 bases unmatched. The CDR3 spans 15 residues. The whole variable domain, remainder taken from reference TRBV7-2 and TRBJ2-7, is GAGVSQSPSNKVTEKGKDVELRCDPISGHTALYWYRQSLGQGLEFLIYFQGNSAPDKSGLPSDRFSAERTGGSVSTLTIQRTQQEDSAVYLCASSLGRGRLYEQYFGPGTRLTVT.

The chain carries TRBV25-1 and TRBJ2-3; D uncertain. Germline V gene data show CDR1 as MGHDK and CDR2 as SYGVNS. The CDR3 is 15 amino acids. The V end lost 2 bases, the J end lost 2 bases, and 11 bases lay between the germline ends. CDR3 sequence reads: CASSEGGGDTDTQYF. CDR3 DNA: TGTGCCAGCAGTGAAGGCGGCGGCGACACAGATACGCAGTATTTT.